These 32 T cell receptor beta chains share one sample of origin, sequenced in a study of T cell changes during pregnancy in multiple sclerosis. Libraries were prepared by immunoSEQ multiplex PCR; TCRdb keeps only in-frame clonotypes and omits some of them. This table has 50,000 to 70,000 clones, roughly 89% appearing once. The sequenced sample was peripheral blood, obtained in the second trimester of pregnancy. Receptors originate from a female donor with multiple sclerosis, enrolled in a pregnancy study.

The chain recombines TRBV5-1 with TRBJ2-7; 10 nucleotides match TRBD1. Germline V lookup: CDR1 SGHRS, CDR2 YFSETQ. The CDR3 is 15 residues long. Losses at the gene ends were 3 bases for V and 5 bases for J; bases not matched to a gene: 8. The CDR3 DNA sequence: TGCGCCAGCAGCTGGACCGGGACAGGGGAAGACGAGCAGTACTTC. Its translation is CASSWTGTGEDEQYF. The full variable domain, its missing parts supplied by reference TRBV5-1 and TRBJ2-7, is KAGVTQTPRYLIKTRGQQVTLSCSPISGHRSVSWYQQTPGQGLQFLFEYFSETQRNKGNFPGRFSGRQFSNSRSEMNVSTLELGDSALYLCASSWTGTGEDEQYFGPGTRLTVT.

This chain joins TRBV19 and TRBJ1-1; 7 nucleotides line up with TRBD1. Germline assignment: CDR1 LNHDA and CDR2 SQIVND (reference sequence). V dropped 10 bases and J dropped 1; count of bases not matched to a gene: 6. The length of the CDR3 is 13 residues. The CDR3 region is CATKGGPNTEAFF. CDR3 in DNA: TGTGCCACCAAAGGGGGCCCGAACACTGAAGCTTTCTTT.

This clone has only a few counts. The rearrangement joins TRBV6-4 to TRBJ2-5; 11 bases map to TRBD2. The V gene end was trimmed by 5 bases and the J gene end by 2 bases; junction bases not matched to a gene: 7. The length of the CDR3 is 16 residues. In germline, CDR1 is MRHNA, CDR2 SNTAGT. CDR3 sequence (DNA): TGTGCCAGCAGTCCCCTAGCGGGAGGAGGGCAAGAGACCCAGTACTTC. This translates into CASSPLAGGGQETQYF.

This sequence joins TRBV6-1 and TRBJ2-5, with TRBD1 identical over 9 bases. The CDR3 runs to 15 residues. Losses at the gene ends were 5 bases for V and 5 bases for J; bases not matched to a gene: 9. Germline loops: CDR1 MNHNS, CDR2 SASEGT. CDR3 coding DNA: TGTGCCAGCAGTCCCTCTGGAGGGACAGGGGAGACCCAGTACTTC. This codes for CASSPSGGTGETQYF.

The chain uses TRBV20-1 and TRBJ1-2, with D hard to call. Looked up from germline, CDR1 is DFQATT and CDR2 is SNEGSKA (reference sequence). The germline V and J ends were trimmed by 5 bases and 2 bases, with 6 bases remaining between them. This CDR3 is 11 amino acids long. Here the CDR3 reads CSASGNYGYTF. CDR3 in DNA: TGCAGTGCTTCGGGGAACTATGGCTACACCTTC.

This clone was detected once. The CDR3 region is CSVEAGTNTEAFF. CDR3 sequence (DNA): TGCAGCGTTGAGGCGGGCACAAACACTGAAGCTTTCTTT. The chain recombines TRBV29-1 with TRBJ1-1; no reliable D call. The germline V gene encodes CDR1 SQVTM and CDR2 ANQGSEA. The CDR3 covers 13 residues. Trimming removed 3 bases from V and 2 bases from J, with 10 bases in between.

The chain links TRBV29-1 to TRBJ2-5; TRBD2 matches at 11 bases. The V and J ends lost 6 bases and 4 bases, in that order; junction bases with no gene match: 1. CDR1 and CDR2 (germline): SQVTM, ANQGSEA. The CDR3 loop spans 12 amino acids. The CDR3 is CSVGTSGETQYF. The CDR3 bases are TGCAGCGTCGGGACTAGCGGAGAGACCCAGTACTTC. Full variable domain (missing parts from reference TRBV29-1 and TRBJ2-5): SAVISQKPSRDICQRGTSLTIQCQVDSQVTMMFWYRQQPGQSLTLIATANQGSEATYESGFVIDKFPISRPNLTFSTLTVSNMSPEDSSIYLCSVGTSGETQYFGPGTRLLVL.

The chain carries TRBV13 and TRBJ2-5; tentative D call: TRBD1 (6 bases). The V and J ends lost 6 bases and 6 bases respectively, with 26 bases between them. CDR1 is PRHDT, CDR2 FYEKMQ, per germline (reference sequence). This CDR3 contains 17 residues. The CDR3 nucleotides are TGTGCCAGCAGGGAGCTTAGGTCGACTGCAGGGACACAGACCCAGTACTTC. This sequence encodes CASRELRSTAGTQTQYF.

The chain is built from TRBV2 and TRBJ2-1; D remains unclear. V shed 8 bases and J shed 4 bases, with 9 bases lying between them. Germline V gene sequence: CDR1 SNHLY, CDR2 FYNNEI. CDR3 length equals 12 residues. The CDR3 DNA follows: TGTGCCAGCGCGGCTTTTTACAATGAGCAGTTCTTC. It encodes CASAAFYNEQFF.

The chain has TRBV18 and TRBJ1-2; D may be TRBD1 (5 bases). CDR3 length equals 15 residues. Germline assignment: CDR1 KGHSH and CDR2 LQKENI. Between the trimmed V and J ends, which lost 3 bases and 6 bases, there was a span of 17 bases. This chain's CDR3 is CASSPLVAGVNGYTF. CDR3 DNA sequence: TGTGCCAGCTCACCCCTGGTTGCGGGGGTTAATGGCTACACCTTC.

The chain has TRBV7-2 and TRBJ1-2; 7 bases are shared with TRBD1. V trimming: 6 bases; J trimming: 7 bases; junction bases outside the gene matches: 11. This CDR3 is 14 amino acids long. CDR1 is SGHTA, CDR2 FQGNSA, per germline. The CDR3 nucleotides are TGTGCCAGCAGTCTTACAGGGGATAAAGTTGGCTACACCTTC. Amino acids: CASSLTGDKVGYTF.

This chain joins TRBV7-2 and TRBJ2-7; TRBD1 agrees at 7 bases. Germline CDR1 reads SGHTA; CDR2 reads FQGNSA. The CDR3 contains 14 residues. The junction had 4 bases not matched to a gene; V was cut back by 4 bases and J by 1 base. The CDR3 nucleotides are TGTGCCAGCAGCTCAGCAGGGGGTTCCTACGAGCAGTACTTC. Translated, it gives CASSSAGGSYEQYF.

The count of this clone is one. The V and J genes are TRBV7-9 and TRBJ1-4, with 7 bases matching TRBD1. The V segment lost 5 bases and the J segment 3 bases; nucleotides outside the gene matches: 6. Germline loops: CDR1 SEHNR, CDR2 FQNEAQ (reference sequence). The CDR3 length is 15 residues. For the CDR3, the DNA is TGTGCCAGCAGCCCCGACAGGGTTGCTAATGAAAAACTGTTTTTT. Translating it yields CASSPDRVANEKLFF.

V usage is TRBV2 and J usage is TRBJ2-1; D is perhaps TRBD2 (6 bases). This CDR3 spans 17 amino acids. V lost 6 bases, J lost 4 bases, and 22 bases lay in between. From germline, CDR1 is SNHLY and CDR2 FYNNEI. CDR3 protein: CASRDYEPGSRYNEQFF. CDR3 nucleotides: TGTGCCAGCAGGGACTATGAACCCGGGAGTCGATACAATGAGCAGTTCTTC.

The chain uses TRBV5-1 and TRBJ2-3; 7 bases line up with TRBD1. The CDR3 consists of 17 residues. The V gene end was trimmed by 5 bases and the J gene end by 0 bases; junction bases not matched to a gene: 12. The germline gives CDR1 SGHRS, CDR2 YFSETQ. The CDR3 loop is CASRLRLGTESTDTQYF. DNA for the CDR3: TGCGCCAGCAGATTGAGGCTCGGGACAGAGAGCACAGATACGCAGTATTTT.

V usage is TRBV7-9 and J usage is TRBJ2-2, with D possibly being TRBD1 (6 bases). The CDR3 spans 13 residues. Between the trimmed V and J ends, which lost 4 bases and 8 bases, there was a span of 11 bases. Germline values: CDR1 SEHNR, CDR2 FQNEAQ (reference sequence). The CDR3 loop reads CASSYTGKGELFF. The CDR3 bases are TGTGCCAGCAGCTACACAGGGAAAGGGGAGCTGTTTTTT.

The chain employs TRBV6-1 and TRBJ1-3; D call uncertain. CDR3 length: 13 amino acids. V lost 4 bases, J lost 5 bases, and 9 bases lay in between. Germline CDR1 and CDR2: MNHNS and SASEGT. The CDR3: CASSATERNTIYF. CDR3 DNA: TGTGCCAGCAGTGCCACAGAGAGAAACACCATATATTTT.

A word on this clone: Lacking the conserved final phenylalanine or tryptophan, this CDR3 likely reflects a read error. V and J are TRBV6-5 and TRBJ2-3; D not resolved. Germline loops: CDR1 MNHEY, CDR2 SVGAGI. This CDR3 is built from 16 residues. The V and J ends lost 3 bases and 5 bases respectively, with 18 bases between them. The CDR3 reads CASSYNSRIPRDTQYL. CDR3 nucleotide sequence: TGTGCCAGCAGTTATAACAGCCGGATACCCCGAGATACGCAGTATTTG.

This clone came up once. This sequence joins TRBV13 and TRBJ1-2; D not certain. Germline V gives CDR1 PRHDT, CDR2 FYEKMQ (reference sequence). The V and J ends lost 8 bases and 4 bases respectively, with 17 bases between them. This CDR3 has 14 amino acids. The CDR3 here is CASEKPGVSYGYTF. As DNA, the CDR3 is TGTGCCAGCGAAAAGCCCGGGGTTTCCTATGGCTACACCTTC.

The chain couples TRBV7-8 to TRBJ2-1, with 8 bases identical to TRBD2. CDR1 is SGHVS and CDR2 is FQNEAQ in the germline V gene. The CDR3 is 18 amino acids. V shed 2 bases, J shed 5 bases, and the junction held 14 bases outside the gene matches. CDR3 nucleotide sequence: TGTGCCAGCAGCTTACCGGGCCTTAAAGCGGGAGCAAACAATGAGCAGTTCTTC. Translation: CASSLPGLKAGANNEQFF.

The chain carries TRBV28 and TRBJ1-2; maybe TRBD1 (6 bases). Germline CDR1 reads MDHEN; CDR2 reads SYDVKM. The CDR3 sequence is 14 residues long. With 1 base removed from V and 6 bases from J, the gap between germline ends came to 12 bases. DNA for the CDR3: TGTGCCAGCAGTTTATTCGCAGGGGTCGATGGCTACACCTTC. Protein product: CASSLFAGVDGYTF.

The chain employs TRBV28 and TRBJ1-5, with TRBD1 identical over 7 bases. J was trimmed by 4 bases and V by 5 bases; bases with no gene match: 5. The length of the CDR3 is 14 residues. Germline V gene sequence: CDR1 MDHEN, CDR2 SYDVKM. For the CDR3, the DNA is TGTGCCAGCAGTCCGGGACAGCTAAATCAGCCCCAGCATTTT. As protein: CASSPGQLNQPQHF.

This chain connects TRBV4-3 to TRBJ2-3, with 13 bases identical to TRBD2. V gave up 0 bases and J gave up 8 bases; unmatched junction bases: 14. This CDR3 spans 19 amino acids. Looked up from germline, CDR1 is LGHNA and CDR2 is YSLEER. The CDR3 spells CASSQDVERTSGRPLTQYF. The DNA of the CDR3 is TGCGCCAGCAGCCAAGATGTAGAACGGACTAGCGGGAGACCTCTTACGCAGTATTTT.

In nucleotides, the CDR3 is TGCAGCGTTCGATCCTCAGGGATAGCTGGGGCCAACGTCCTGACTTTC. Translating it yields CSVRSSGIAGANVLTF. This rearrangement joins TRBV29-1 to TRBJ2-6; TRBD1 might be the D (5 bases). The germline V gene encodes CDR1 SQVTM and CDR2 ANQGSEA. V was trimmed by 5 bases and J by 2 bases, leaving 16 bases between them. CDR3 length: 16 residues.

The chain employs TRBV19 and TRBJ2-3; D not certain. Trimming pared 5 bases from V and 3 bases from J, leaving 6 bases between. CDR1 and CDR2 (germline): LNHDA, SQIVND (reference sequence). This CDR3 comprises 12 residues. The CDR3 here is CASSQTTDTQYF. The DNA for the CDR3 is TGTGCCAGTAGTCAGACAACAGATACGCAGTATTTT.

This chain links TRBV19 with TRBJ1-1, with a weak D call TRBD1 (5 bases). Germline V lookup: CDR1 LNHDA, CDR2 SQIVND (reference sequence). The CDR3 has 13 residues. Trimming removed 3 bases at V and 1 base at J, with 6 bases between. CDR3 protein: CASSITGNTEAFF. The CDR3, as DNA: TGTGCCAGTAGTATTACAGGGAACACTGAAGCTTTCTTT.

V is TRBV6-5 and J is TRBJ2-1, with TRBD2 identical over 8 bases. The germline CDR1 and CDR2 sequences are MNHEY and SVGAGI. V trimming: 4 bases; J trimming: 5 bases; junction bases outside the gene matches: 10. This CDR3 has 16 amino acids. This CDR3 is CASSSPGLGRDNEQFF. For the CDR3, the DNA is TGTGCCAGCAGTTCGCCGGGACTAGGTCGGGACAATGAGCAGTTCTTC.

In regard to this clone: This CDR3 is also generated by other DNA sequences in the sample. J is TRBJ2-1 and V is TRBV5-1; the match to TRBD2 covers 10 bases. Trimming took 2 bases from V and 3 from J; bases not matched to a gene: 2. CDR1 is SGHRS and CDR2 is YFSETQ in the germline V gene. This CDR3 contains 15 residues. This CDR3 reads CASSLLAGNYNEQFF. The CDR3 coding sequence is TGCGCCAGCAGCTTACTAGCGGGGAACTACAATGAGCAGTTCTTC.

The chain uses TRBV19 and TRBJ2-5; 8 nucleotides agree with TRBD2. V was clipped by 8 bases and J by 4 bases; unmatched bases: 0. Germline V gene lookup returns CDR1 LNHDA and CDR2 SQIVND (reference sequence). The CDR3 is made up of 11 amino acids. CDR3 coding DNA: TGTGCCAGTGCGGGAGGAGAGACCCAGTACTTC. Translated, it gives CASAGGETQYF.

The V gene is TRBV13, the J gene TRBJ2-5, with D perhaps matching TRBD2 (6 bases). CDR1 is PRHDT, CDR2 FYEKMQ, per germline (reference sequence). The CDR3 is made up of 17 amino acids. Trimming stripped 5 bases from V and 5 bases from J, with 24 bases between. CDR3 loop: CASSPTTSGLLGETQYF. The CDR3 nucleotides are TGTGCCAGCAGCCCCACTACCTCGGGACTGCTGGGGGAGACCCAGTACTTC.

The chain carries TRBV5-4 and TRBJ2-6; D not resolved. CDR1 and CDR2 (germline): SGHNT, YYREEE (reference sequence). Trimming cost V 4 bases and J 0 bases, with 5 bases left between them. CDR3 length: 14 residues. CDR3 DNA sequence: TGTGCCAGCAGCCGAGACTCTGGGGCCAACGTCCTGACTTTC. Its translation is CASSRDSGANVLTF.

The chain is built from TRBV6-1 and TRBJ1-2; 8 bases line up with TRBD1. The CDR3 runs 14 residues. J was trimmed by 3 bases and V by 7 bases; bases with no gene match: 7. The V gene's germline CDR1 is MNHNS and CDR2 SASEGT. The CDR3 DNA reads TGTGCCAGCATTTTCGGACAGGGTGACTATGGCTACACCTTC. This gives the protein CASIFGQGDYGYTF.